The 22 T cell receptor beta chains reported below all come from one sample, sequenced in a study of shared clonotypes between healthy human individuals. Positively selected for CCR7, the CD45RO-negative cells used as naive CD8 cells excluded terminally differentiated effector memory CD45RA+ cells. The method was immunoSEQ multiplex PCR; TCRdb's version includes in-frame clones alone and lacks a portion of them. Among around 2.1 million clones listed, under 95% were seen once. Sequencing was carried out using naive CD8+ T cells from PBMCs. Receptors originate from a man aged 18 to 35 in good health. Some clones in this sample may be carry-over from other donors' samples.

The rearrangement joins TRBV11-2 to TRBJ2-7, with D uncertain. CDR1 and CDR2 (germline): SGHAT, FQNNGV. With 5 bases removed from V and 7 bases from J, the gap between germline ends came to 9 bases. The CDR3 is 11 amino acids. CDR3 coding DNA: TGTGCCAGCAGCGCCCGGGCAGAGCAGTACTTC. It is translated as CASSARAEQYF. Looking up the rest from reference TRBV11-2 and TRBJ2-7 gives the full variable domain: EAGVAQSPRYKIIEKRQSVAFWCNPISGHATLYWYQQILGQGPKLLIQFQNNGVVDDSQLPKDRFSAERLKGVDSTLKIQPAKLEDSAVYLCASSARAEQYFGPGTRLTVT.

As for this clone: In the same sample, other DNA sequences code for this CDR3. The chain uses TRBV7-9 and TRBJ1-5; TRBD1 is a possible D gene (5 bases). The CDR3 covers 14 residues. In germline, CDR1 is SEHNR, CDR2 FQNEAQ (reference sequence). The V end lost 1 base, the J end lost 2 bases, and 6 bases lay between the germline ends. The CDR3 DNA follows: TGTGCCAGCAGCTTAGTAGGGGGCAATCAGCCCCAGCATTTT. As protein: CASSLVGGNQPQHF.

The chain links TRBV27 to TRBJ2-1, with a tentative D call TRBD2 (6 bases). CDR1 is MNHEY, CDR2 SMNVEV, per germline (reference sequence). The V and J ends lost 9 bases and 1 base respectively, with 19 bases between them. This CDR3 is 16 amino acids long. CDR3 DNA: TGTGCCAGTTCCCTGGTGCCGGGAGCTTCCTACAATGAGCAGTTCTTC. Translating gives CASSLVPGASYNEQFF.

The rearrangement uses TRBV27 and TRBJ2-3; D tentatively reads TRBD1 or TRBD2 (5 bases each). Germline V CDR1 and CDR2: MNHEY, SMNVEV (reference sequence). V shed 0 bases and J shed 6 bases, with 10 bases lying between them. The CDR3 covers 14 residues. This CDR3 is CASSLSGGYDTQYF. DNA for the CDR3: TGTGCCAGCAGTTTATCTGGGGGTTACGATACGCAGTATTTT.

The chain employs TRBV2 and TRBJ2-5, with a tentative D call TRBD1 (5 bases). Between the trimmed V and J ends, which lost 10 bases and 0 bases, there was a span of 15 bases. CDR1 is SNHLY and CDR2 is FYNNEI in the germline V gene. The CDR3 length is 14 residues. DNA of the CDR3: TGTGCCACCACAGGTCAGGCAGACCAAGAGACCCAGTACTTC. It is translated as CATTGQADQETQYF.

The chain links TRBV27 to TRBJ2-1, with 10 bases matching TRBD2. The CDR3 is made up of 15 amino acids. V was pared by 5 bases and J by 6 bases, with 7 bases of the junction left unmatched. Germline V gene sequence: CDR1 MNHEY, CDR2 SMNVEV (reference sequence). The CDR3 sequence is CASSQGSGGFNEQFF. For the CDR3, the DNA is TGTGCCAGCAGTCAGGGTAGCGGGGGGTTCAATGAGCAGTTCTTC.

This chain joins TRBV7-6 and TRBJ2-1; D is unresolved. Trimming left V 2 bases short and J 3 bases short, with 8 bases between. This CDR3 region has 14 residues. Germline assignment: CDR1 SGHVS and CDR2 FNYEAQ. In nucleotides, the CDR3 is TGTGCCAGCAGCTTAATTTCAGGCTACAATGAGCAGTTCTTC. Translation gives CASSLISGYNEQFF. Drawing the rest from reference TRBV7-6 and TRBJ2-1, the complete variable domain is GAGVSQSPRYKVTKRGQDVALRCDPISGHVSLYWYRQALGQGPEFLTYFNYEAQQDKSGLPNDRFSAERPEGSISTLTIQRTEQRDSAMYRCASSLISGYNEQFFGPGTRLTVL.

The rearrangement uses TRBV13 and TRBJ2-5; 7 bases align to TRBD2. The trim removed 0 bases at V and 4 bases at J, leaving 8 bases unmatched. Germline lookup yields CDR1 PRHDT and CDR2 FYEKMQ (reference sequence). The CDR3 is 16 amino acids. The CDR3 sequence: CASSLGASGSGETQYF. The DNA for the CDR3 is TGTGCCAGCAGCTTAGGTGCTAGCGGAAGTGGAGAGACCCAGTACTTC.

This sequence joins TRBV7-9 and TRBJ2-1; D might be TRBD2 (5 bases). CDR1 is SEHNR, CDR2 FQNEAQ, per germline (reference sequence). The germline V and J ends were trimmed by 7 bases and 1 base, with 11 bases remaining between them. The CDR3 is made up of 14 amino acids. CDR3 bases: TGTGCCAGCACCTCGGGAATGTCCTACAATGAGCAGTTCTTC. Its protein product is CASTSGMSYNEQFF.

The genes are TRBV5-5 and TRBJ2-1, with TRBD1 identical over 8 bases. The V gene end was trimmed by 4 bases and the J gene end by 15 bases; junction bases not matched to a gene: 6. The CDR3 spans 11 residues. Germline-derived CDR1 and CDR2 are SGHKS and YYEKEE (reference sequence). The CDR3, as DNA: TGTGCCAGCAGCCAGGACAGGGCAGGGTTCTTC. The encoded protein is CASSQDRAGFF.

The chain carries TRBV18 and TRBJ2-5; no firm D call. CDR1 and CDR2 (germline): KGHSH, LQKENI. The V end lost 2 bases, the J end lost 3 bases, and 13 bases lay between the germline ends. This CDR3 spans 15 amino acids. CDR3 region: CASSPSVNGKETQYF. The CDR3 DNA is TGTGCCAGCTCACCATCGGTGAACGGAAAAGAGACCCAGTACTTC.

The chain has TRBV2 and TRBJ2-2; D possibly uses TRBD1 or TRBD2 (5 bases each). CDR3 length: 15 residues. Trimming cost V 3 bases and J 8 bases, with 16 bases left between them. From germline, CDR1 is SNHLY and CDR2 FYNNEI. CDR3 sequence: CASSDLYSEGGELFF. The CDR3 DNA is TGTGCCAGCAGTGATCTATATAGCGAGGGGGGGGAGCTGTTTTTT.

A note on this clone: Other nucleotide sequences in the sample specify the same CDR3. The CDR3 loop reads CASSPGTSGKDEQYF. CDR3 DNA sequence: TGTGCCAGCAGCCCAGGGACTAGCGGTAAAGACGAGCAGTACTTC. The rearrangement joins TRBV28 to TRBJ2-7; 11 bases map to TRBD2. The trim removed 6 bases at V and 5 bases at J, leaving 9 bases unmatched. The germline V gene has CDR1 MDHEN and CDR2 SYDVKM. The CDR3 consists of 15 residues.

This rearrangement joins TRBV5-1 to TRBJ2-3, with D perhaps given as TRBD1 or TRBD2 (6 bases each). The CDR3 has 15 amino acids. Germline V gene data show CDR1 as SGHRS and CDR2 as YFSETQ. V was trimmed by 3 bases and J by 4 bases, leaving 15 bases between them. The CDR3 DNA reads as TGCGCCAGCAGCTGGGGGGCGCCGGGTTCAGATACGCAGTATTTT. Its translation: CASSWGAPGSDTQYF.

This rearrangement joins TRBV10-1 to TRBJ2-1; TRBD2 agrees at 9 bases. Per the germline V gene, CDR1 is WNHNN and CDR2 is SYGVQD (reference sequence). The ends lost 2 bases at V and 9 bases at J; junction bases unmatched: 2. The CDR3 is made up of 13 amino acids. CDR3 sequence reads: CASSELAGSEQFF. The CDR3, as DNA: TGCGCCAGCAGTGAGCTAGCGGGAAGTGAGCAGTTCTTC.

This chain joins TRBV14 and TRBJ2-7; 7 bases are a match to TRBD2. This CDR3 is built from 16 residues. V trimming: 0 bases; J trimming: 0 bases; junction bases outside the gene matches: 5. Germline V gene lookup returns CDR1 SGHDN and CDR2 FVKESK. For the CDR3, the DNA is TGTGCCAGCAGCCAAGATCGCAGGGACTACTCCTACGAGCAGTACTTC. Translating it yields CASSQDRRDYSYEQYF.

The chain recombines TRBV6-1 with TRBJ2-1; 11 nucleotides line up with TRBD2. This CDR3 contains 16 residues. The germline gives CDR1 MNHNS, CDR2 SASEGT. The V segment lost 6 bases and the J segment 3 bases; nucleotides outside the gene matches: 7. CDR3 coding DNA: TGTGCCAGCAGGGAAACTAGCGGGAGAGTCTACAATGAGCAGTTCTTC. Its protein product is CASRETSGRVYNEQFF.

In DNA, the CDR3 is TGTGCCAGCAGCTTCGGACAGTTCATCCAAGAGACCCAGTACTTC. This codes for CASSFGQFIQETQYF. This rearrangement joins TRBV6-5 to TRBJ2-5; D perhaps matches TRBD1 (6 bases). With 6 bases removed from V and 1 base from J, the gap between germline ends came to 15 bases. This CDR3 comprises 15 residues. Germline V lookup: CDR1 MNHEY, CDR2 SVGAGI.

Points on this clone: A read error may explain this, as a much larger clone is one base away. This chain uses TRBV6-5 with TRBJ2-7, with 10 bases that match TRBD1. This CDR3 is built from 14 residues. V shed 5 bases, J shed 2 bases, and the junction held 3 bases outside the gene matches. Germline V gives CDR1 MNHEY, CDR2 SVGAGI. The CDR3 DNA follows: TGTGCCAGCAGTACCGGGACAGGGGCCTACGAGCAGTACTTC. This encodes CASSTGTGAYEQYF.

The CDR3: CASSFWGAGSYEQYF. CDR3 nucleotides: TGTGCCAGCAGTTTCTGGGGGGCAGGGTCCTACGAGCAGTACTTC. The chain is built from TRBV27 and TRBJ2-7, with D tentatively TRBD1 or TRBD2 (6 bases each). Trimming took off 3 bases at V and 1 base at J, with 13 bases between the two ends. Germline V lookup: CDR1 MNHEY, CDR2 SMNVEV (reference sequence). The CDR3 is 15 amino acids.

The gene calls are TRBV9 and TRBJ2-7; tentatively, D is TRBD2 (6 bases). The CDR3 covers 15 residues. V shed 0 bases and J shed 5 bases, with 15 bases lying between them. CDR1 is SGDLS, CDR2 YYNGEE, per germline. The CDR3 bases are TGTGCCAGCAGCGTAGGGGCGGGATCAGGCCACGAGCAGTACTTC. It translates to CASSVGAGSGHEQYF.

The chain is built from TRBV29-1 and TRBJ2-3; the D is unclear. CDR1 is SQVTM and CDR2 is ANQGSEA in the germline V gene. V was clipped by 5 bases and J by 6 bases, with 6 bases between them. This CDR3 is built from 10 residues. DNA of the CDR3: TGCAGCGTTTCAAAGGATACGCAGTATTTT. Translation: CSVSKDTQYF.